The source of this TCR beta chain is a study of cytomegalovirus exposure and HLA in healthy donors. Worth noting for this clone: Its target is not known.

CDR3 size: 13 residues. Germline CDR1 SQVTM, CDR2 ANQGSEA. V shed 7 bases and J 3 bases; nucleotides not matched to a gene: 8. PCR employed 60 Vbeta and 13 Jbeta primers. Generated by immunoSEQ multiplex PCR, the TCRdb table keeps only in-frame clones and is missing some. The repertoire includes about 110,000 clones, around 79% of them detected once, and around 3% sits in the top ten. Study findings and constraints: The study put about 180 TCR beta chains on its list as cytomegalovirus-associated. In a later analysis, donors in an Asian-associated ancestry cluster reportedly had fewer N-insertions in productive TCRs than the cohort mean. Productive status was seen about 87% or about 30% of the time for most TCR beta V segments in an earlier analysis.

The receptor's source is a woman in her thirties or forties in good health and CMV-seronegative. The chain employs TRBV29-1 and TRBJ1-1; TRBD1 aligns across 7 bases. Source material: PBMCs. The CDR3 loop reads CSAQGQGDTEAFF. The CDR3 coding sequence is TGCAGCGCTCAGGGTCAGGGGGACACTGAAGCTTTCTTT.